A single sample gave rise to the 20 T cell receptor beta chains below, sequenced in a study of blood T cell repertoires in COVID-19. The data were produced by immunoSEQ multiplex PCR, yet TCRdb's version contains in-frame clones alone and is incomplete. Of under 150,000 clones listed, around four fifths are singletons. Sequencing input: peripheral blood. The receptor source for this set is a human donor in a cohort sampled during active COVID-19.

CDR3 region: CASSSGISYNEQFF. As DNA, the CDR3 is TGTGCCAGCAGTAGCGGGATTTCCTACAATGAGCAGTTCTTC. J is TRBJ2-1 and V is TRBV27; 7 bases map to TRBD2. V dropped 5 bases and J dropped 1; count of bases not matched to a gene: 2. The germline gives CDR1 MNHEY, CDR2 SMNVEV (reference sequence). The CDR3 totals 14 residues.

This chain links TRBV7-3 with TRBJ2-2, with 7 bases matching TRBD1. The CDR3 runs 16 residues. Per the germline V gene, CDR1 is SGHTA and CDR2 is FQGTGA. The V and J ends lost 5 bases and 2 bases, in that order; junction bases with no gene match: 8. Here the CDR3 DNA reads TGTGCCAGCAGCCCGACAGGGATTGCAAACACCGGGGAGCTGTTTTTT. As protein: CASSPTGIANTGELFF. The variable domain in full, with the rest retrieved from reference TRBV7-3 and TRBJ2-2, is GAGVSQTPSNKVTEKGKYVELRCDPISGHTALYWYRQSLGQGPEFLIYFQGTGAADDSGLPNDRFFAVRPEGSVSTLKIQRTERGDSAVYLCASSPTGIANTGELFFGEGSRLTVL.

In DNA, the CDR3 is TGTGCCAGCAGTTACACCCTTACAGGGGCTGAAGCTTTCTTT. Amino acid sequence: CASSYTLTGAEAFF. The chain recombines TRBV6-5 with TRBJ1-1; TRBD1 matches 7 bases. CDR1 MNHEY and CDR2 SVGAGI come from the germline V gene. The CDR3 extends over 14 amino acids. Unmatched junction bases numbered 6, after V lost 2 bases and J lost 6 bases.

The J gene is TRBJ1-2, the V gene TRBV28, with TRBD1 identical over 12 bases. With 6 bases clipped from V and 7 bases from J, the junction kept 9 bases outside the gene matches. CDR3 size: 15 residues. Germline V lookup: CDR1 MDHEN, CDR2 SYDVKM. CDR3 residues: CASSPAGTGGSGYTF. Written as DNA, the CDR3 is TGTGCCAGCAGCCCCGCCGGGACAGGGGGCAGTGGCTACACCTTC.

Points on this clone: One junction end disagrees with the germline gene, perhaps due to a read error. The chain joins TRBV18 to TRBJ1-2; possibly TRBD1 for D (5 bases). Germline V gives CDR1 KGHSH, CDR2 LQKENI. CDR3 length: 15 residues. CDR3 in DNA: TGTGCCAGCTCTCCACCCGGGCGGGACGGAAATGGCTACACCTTC. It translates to CASSPPGRDGNGYTF.

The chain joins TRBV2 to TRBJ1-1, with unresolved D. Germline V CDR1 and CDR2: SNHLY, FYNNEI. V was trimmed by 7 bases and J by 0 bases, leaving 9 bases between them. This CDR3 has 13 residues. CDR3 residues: CASKGDMNTEAFF. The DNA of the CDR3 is TGTGCCAGCAAGGGAGACATGAACACTGAAGCTTTCTTT.

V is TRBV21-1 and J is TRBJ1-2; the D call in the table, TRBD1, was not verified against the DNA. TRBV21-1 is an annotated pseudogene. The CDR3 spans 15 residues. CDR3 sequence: CASRSPNDSNYGYTF. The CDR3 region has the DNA TGTGCCAGCAGGTCACCTAACGACAGTAACTATGGCTACACCTTC.

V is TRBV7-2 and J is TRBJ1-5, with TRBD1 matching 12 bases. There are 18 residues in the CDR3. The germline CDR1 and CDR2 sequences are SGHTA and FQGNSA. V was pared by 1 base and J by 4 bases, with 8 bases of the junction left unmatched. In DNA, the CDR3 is TGTGCCAGCAGCTTAGTAGGGACAGGGGGCGCGGGGAATCAGCCCCAGCATTTT. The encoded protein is CASSLVGTGGAGNQPQHF.

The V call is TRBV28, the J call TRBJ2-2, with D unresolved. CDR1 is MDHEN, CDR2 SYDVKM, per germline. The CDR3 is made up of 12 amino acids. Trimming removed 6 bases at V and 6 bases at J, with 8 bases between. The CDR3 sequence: CASSPTPGELFF. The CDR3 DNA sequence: TGTGCCAGCAGCCCGACACCCGGGGAGCTGTTTTTT.

The DNA for the CDR3 is TGTGCCAGCAGCTTGGGACAGGGAGTCGCTGGGGCCAACGTCCTGACTTTC. This codes for CASSLGQGVAGANVLTF. The chain combines TRBV7-2 with TRBJ2-6, with 9 nucleotides matching TRBD1. V lost 3 bases and J lost 2; bases outside the gene matches: 5. This CDR3 has 17 amino acids. CDR1 SGHTA and CDR2 FQGNSA come from the germline V gene.

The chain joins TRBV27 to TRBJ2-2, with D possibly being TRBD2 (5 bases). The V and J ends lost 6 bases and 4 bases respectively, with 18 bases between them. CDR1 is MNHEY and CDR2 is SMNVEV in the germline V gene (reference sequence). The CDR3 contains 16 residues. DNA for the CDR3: TGTGCCAGCAGAGGATTGGGTTCCAGCGGCACCGGGGAGCTGTTTTTT. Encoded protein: CASRGLGSSGTGELFF.

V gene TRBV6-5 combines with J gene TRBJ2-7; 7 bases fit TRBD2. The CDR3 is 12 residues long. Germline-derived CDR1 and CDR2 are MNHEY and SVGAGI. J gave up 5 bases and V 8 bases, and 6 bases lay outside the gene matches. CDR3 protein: CASGRGRDEQYF. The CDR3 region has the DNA TGTGCCAGCGGCAGAGGGAGGGACGAGCAGTACTTC.

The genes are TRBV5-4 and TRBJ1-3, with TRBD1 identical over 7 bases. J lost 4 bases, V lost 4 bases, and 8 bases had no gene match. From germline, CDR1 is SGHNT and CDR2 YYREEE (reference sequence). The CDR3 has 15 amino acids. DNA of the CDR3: TGTGCCAGCAGCGACGGGACAGTATTCGGAAACACCATATATTTT. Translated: CASSDGTVFGNTIYF.

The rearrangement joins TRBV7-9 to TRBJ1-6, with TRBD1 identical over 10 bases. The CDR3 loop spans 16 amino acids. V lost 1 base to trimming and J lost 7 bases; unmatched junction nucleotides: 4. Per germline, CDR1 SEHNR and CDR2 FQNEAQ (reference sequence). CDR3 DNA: TGTGCCAGCAGCTTAGGGGACAGGGGAGGGAATTCACCCCTCCACTTT. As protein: CASSLGDRGGNSPLHF.

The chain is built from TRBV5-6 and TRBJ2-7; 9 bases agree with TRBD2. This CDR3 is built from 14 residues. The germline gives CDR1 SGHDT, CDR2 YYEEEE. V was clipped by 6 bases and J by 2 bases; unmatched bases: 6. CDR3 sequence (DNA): TGTGCCAGCACCGTTCTAGCGGGGACCTACGAGCAGTACTTC. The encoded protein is CASTVLAGTYEQYF.

As DNA, the CDR3 is TGTGCCAGCAGCTTAGGAAACTCACAGGGGGCGCGCGAGCAGTACTTC. Its translation: CASSLGNSQGAREQYF. The chain couples TRBV7-2 to TRBJ2-7, with 9 bases fitting TRBD1. The germline V gene has CDR1 SGHTA and CDR2 FQGNSA. The V and J ends lost 1 base and 6 bases, in that order; junction bases with no gene match: 10. CDR3 size: 16 residues.

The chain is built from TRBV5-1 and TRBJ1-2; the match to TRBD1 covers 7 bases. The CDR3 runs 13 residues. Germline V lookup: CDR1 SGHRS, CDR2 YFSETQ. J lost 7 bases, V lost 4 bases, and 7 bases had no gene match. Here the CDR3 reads CASSRDRAAGYTF. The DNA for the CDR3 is TGCGCCAGCAGCCGTGACAGGGCGGCTGGCTACACCTTC.

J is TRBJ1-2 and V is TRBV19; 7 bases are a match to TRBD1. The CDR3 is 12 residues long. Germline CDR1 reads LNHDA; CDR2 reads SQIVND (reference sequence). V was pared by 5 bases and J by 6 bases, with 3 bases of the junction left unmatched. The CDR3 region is CASSDRENGYTF. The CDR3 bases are TGTGCCAGTAGTGACAGGGAAAATGGCTACACCTTC.

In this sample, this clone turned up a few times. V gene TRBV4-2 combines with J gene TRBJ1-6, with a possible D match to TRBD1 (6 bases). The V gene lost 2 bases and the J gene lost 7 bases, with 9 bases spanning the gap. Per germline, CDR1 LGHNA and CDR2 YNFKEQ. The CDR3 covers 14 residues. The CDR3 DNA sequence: TGTGCCAGCAGCCAAAAGGACAGAAATTCACCCCTCCACTTT. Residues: CASSQKDRNSPLHF.

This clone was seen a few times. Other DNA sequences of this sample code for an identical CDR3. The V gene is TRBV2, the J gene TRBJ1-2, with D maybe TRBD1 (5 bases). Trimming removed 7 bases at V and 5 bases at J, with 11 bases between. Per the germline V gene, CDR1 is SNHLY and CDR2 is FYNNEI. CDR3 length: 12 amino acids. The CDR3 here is CASMRQGYGYTF. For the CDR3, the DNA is TGTGCCAGCATGCGGCAGGGATATGGCTACACCTTC.